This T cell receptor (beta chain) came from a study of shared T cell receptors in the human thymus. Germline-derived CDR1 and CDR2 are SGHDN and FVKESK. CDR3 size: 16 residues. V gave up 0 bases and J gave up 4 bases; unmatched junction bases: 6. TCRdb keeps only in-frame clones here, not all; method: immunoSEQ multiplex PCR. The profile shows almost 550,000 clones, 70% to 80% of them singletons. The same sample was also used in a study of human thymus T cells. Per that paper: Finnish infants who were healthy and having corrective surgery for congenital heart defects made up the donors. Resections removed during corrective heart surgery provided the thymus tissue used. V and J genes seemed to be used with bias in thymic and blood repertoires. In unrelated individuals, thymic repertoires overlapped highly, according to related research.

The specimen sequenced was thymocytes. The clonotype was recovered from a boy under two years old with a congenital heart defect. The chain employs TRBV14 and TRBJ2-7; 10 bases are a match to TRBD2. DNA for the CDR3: TGTGCCAGCAGCCAAGAGACTAGCGGGTACAATTACGAGCAGTACTTC. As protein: CASSQETSGYNYEQYF.